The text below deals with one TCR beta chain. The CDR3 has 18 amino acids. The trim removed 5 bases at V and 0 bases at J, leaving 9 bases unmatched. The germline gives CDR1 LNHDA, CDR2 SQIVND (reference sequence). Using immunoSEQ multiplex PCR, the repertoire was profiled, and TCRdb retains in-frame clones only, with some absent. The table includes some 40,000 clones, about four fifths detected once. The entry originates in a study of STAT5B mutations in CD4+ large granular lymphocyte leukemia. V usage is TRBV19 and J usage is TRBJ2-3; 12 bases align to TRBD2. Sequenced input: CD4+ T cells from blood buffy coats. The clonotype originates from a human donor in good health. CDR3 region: CASSLTYGLAGSTDTQYF. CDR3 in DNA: TGTGCCAGTAGTCTCACCTATGGACTAGCGGGGAGCACAGATACGCAGTATTTT.